The 14 T cell receptor beta chains reported below all come from one sample, sequenced in a study of tumor and adjacent non-tumor tissue in lung cancer. RNA was extracted from bulk tissue without any cell sorting. A modified ARM-PCR protocol with three rounds of nested PCR amplified TCRbeta. One entry per CDR3 protein results from TCRdb running MiXCR on the multiplex PCR reads. The sample lists approximately 65,000 distinct CDR3 sequences; almost 60% were seen once. The sequencing input was lung tumor tissue. The receptors come from a man aged 50 to 59 with non-small cell lung cancer.

Regarding this clonotype: Being one base from a much bigger clone, this may be a read error. V is TRBV20-1 and J is TRBJ2-3; 7 bases line up with TRBD2. CDR1 and CDR2 from the germline V gene are DFQATT and SNEGSKA (reference sequence). The CDR3 is 17 residues long. The CDR3 DNA reads as TGCAATGCTAGGGCCGAGGGAATAGCGGGTAGCACAGATACGCAGTATTTT. Translating it yields CNARAEGIAGSTDTQYF.

This clonotype was observed many times. This chain links TRBV6-6 with TRBJ2-2, with D unresolved. V gave up 5 bases and J gave up 2 bases, with 12 bases separating them. In germline, CDR1 is MNHNY, CDR2 SVGAGI (reference sequence). This CDR3 has 15 residues. The CDR3 protein is CASSHYTPNTGELFF. DNA of the CDR3: TGTGCCAGCAGTCACTACACACCCAACACCGGGGAGCTGTTTTTT.

This clonotype has a handful of counts. V gene TRBV5-1 combines with J gene TRBJ1-1; the D gene is possibly TRBD1 (5 bases). The CDR3 contains 16 residues. V was pared by 0 bases and J by 0 bases, with 12 bases between. Germline V CDR1 and CDR2: SGHRS, YFSETQ. Here the CDR3 DNA reads TGCGCCAGCAGCTTGGCCGGTGACAGCTTGAACACTGAAGCTTTCTTT. Its translation is CASSLAGDSLNTEAFF.

The table lists this clonotype with a few counts. The chain joins TRBV7-9 to TRBJ1-5, with D possibly matching TRBD1 (5 bases). The CDR3 covers 16 residues. The germline gives CDR1 SEHNR, CDR2 FQNEAQ (reference sequence). V lost 1 base and J lost 2, with 12 bases in between. CDR3 bases: TGTGCCAGCAGCTTAGGTTCTGGGGGTGGCAATCAGCCCCAGCATTTT. Protein product: CASSLGSGGGNQPQHF. The full variable domain, its missing parts supplied by reference TRBV7-9 and TRBJ1-5, is DTGVSQNPRHKITKRGQNVTFRCDPISEHNRLYWYRQTLGQGPEFLTYFQNEAQLEKSRLLSDRFSAERPKGSFSTLEIQRTEQGDSAMYLCASSLGSGGGNQPQHFGDGTRLSIL.

A note on this clonotype: Given the absence of the conserved phenylalanine or tryptophan at the CDR3 end, a read error is likely. The V gene is TRBV11-3, the J gene TRBJ2-3; D is perhaps TRBD2 (5 bases). Trimming removed 7 bases from V and 4 bases from J, with 12 bases in between. This CDR3 comprises 13 residues. Germline V gene data show CDR1 as SGHNT and CDR2 as YENEEA. CDR3 DNA: TGTGCCAGCAACTTTCAGAGGGCAGATACGCAGTATCTT. This translates into CASNFQRADTQYL.

The V and J genes are TRBV20-1 and TRBJ2-3, with 13 bases aligning to TRBD2. CDR1 and CDR2 (germline): DFQATT, SNEGSKA (reference sequence). The CDR3 totals 14 residues. V shed 7 bases and J 6 bases; nucleotides not matched to a gene: 7. The chain's CDR3 is CSGRTSGSGDTQYF. The CDR3 region has the DNA TGCAGTGGGCGGACTAGCGGGAGTGGGGATACGCAGTATTTT.

The chain has TRBV11-3 and TRBJ2-3; TRBD2 aligns across 7 bases. Looked up from germline, CDR1 is SGHNT and CDR2 is YENEEA. J lost 10 bases, V lost 5 bases, and 18 bases had no gene match. CDR3 length: 16 amino acids. The CDR3 coding sequence is TGTGCCAGCAGCCCAGGGAGTAGCGGGTTTGCAGGTCCGCAGTATTTT. It yields the protein CASSPGSSGFAGPQYF.

As to this clonotype: A much larger clone differs from this one at a single base, so this may be a read error. V and J are TRBV6-6 and TRBJ1-5; D not resolved. The CDR3 length is 12 residues. Germline lookup yields CDR1 MNHNY and CDR2 SVGAGI (reference sequence). The CDR3 coding sequence is TGTGCCAGTGCTCATAGCAATCAGCCCAAGCATTTT. Residues: CASAHSNQPKHF.

A remark on this clonotype: The junction does not match germline at one end; this may be a read error. The V gene is TRBV29-1, the J gene TRBJ1-5, with a possible D match to TRBD1 (6 bases). This CDR3 contains 12 residues. Germline CDR1 reads SQVTM; CDR2 reads ANQGSEA. CDR3 protein: CSVEEQGQHQHF. The CDR3 bases are TGCAGCGTTGAGGAACAGGGTCAGCACCAGCATTTT.

With respect to this clonotype: Compared with germline, one end of the junction differs, possibly owing to a read error. J is TRBJ2-7 and V is TRBV20-1; D is uncertain. The CDR3 is 12 residues long. The germline CDR1 and CDR2 sequences are DFQATT and SNEGSKA (reference sequence). DNA for the CDR3: TGCAGTCCAAGACTGAGCTCCTGCGAGCAGTACTTC. It codes for CSPRLSSCEQYF.

This clonotype was observed a few times. The chain couples TRBV28 to TRBJ2-7; a weak D match, TRBD1 (5 bases). The germline V gene has CDR1 MDHEN and CDR2 SYDVKM. V gave up 5 bases and J gave up 2 bases, with 16 bases separating them. The length of the CDR3 is 15 residues. The CDR3 DNA reads TGTGCCAGCAGTGGCCCGACAGTTACTACCTACGAGCAGTACTTC. Its translation: CASSGPTVTTYEQYF.

Concerning this clonotype: Its ends do not fully match the called genes, so a read error is possible. CDR3 in amino acids: CVSSYSEREQGDMQYF. CDR3 nucleotides: TGTGTCAGCAGTTACTCGGAGCGGGAGCAGGGAGATATGCAGTATTTT. The chain links TRBV6-6 to TRBJ2-3; 8 bases align to TRBD2. CDR1 MNHNY and CDR2 SVGAGI come from the germline V gene (reference sequence). This CDR3 spans 16 amino acids.

This clonotype was counted a single time. The CDR3 ends on some other residue instead of the conserved phenylalanine or tryptophan, so this is likely a read error. The rearrangement links TRBV10-3 to TRBJ2-5, with TRBD1 matching 7 bases. The CDR3 loop spans 14 amino acids. The germline gives CDR1 ENHRY, CDR2 SYGVKD. V shed 6 bases and J 4 bases; nucleotides not matched to a gene: 8. CDR3 nucleotide sequence: TGTGCCATCAGGAGGGGACAGTGGGGAGAGACCCAGTACATC. Encoded protein: CAIRRGQWGETQYI.

This clonotype has more than one count but fewer than ten. A clone one base away is much larger, so this may be a read error. This chain joins TRBV4-2 and TRBJ2-3; TRBD2 is a possible D gene (6 bases). Germline-derived CDR1 and CDR2 are LGHNA and YNFKEQ. V was pared by 4 bases and J by 8 bases, with 10 bases between. The CDR3 contains 12 residues. Here the CDR3 DNA reads TGTGCCAGCAGCCTAAAGGGAGGTACGCAGTATTTT. Protein: CASSLKGGTQYF.